These 10 T cell receptor beta chains were sequenced from one sample in a study of metastatic and nonmetastatic thyroid tumors. TCRdb re-clonotyped the PCR reads via MiXCR. The sample holds about 27,000 clones, about 15% seen once. Every patient was untreated before thyroid surgery. Sequenced input: blood. The receptors derive from a male donor with papillary thyroid cancer or a benign thyroid nodule (not recorded which). Some clones in this sample may be carry-over from other donors' samples.

At least ten counts were recorded for this clone. The chain carries TRBV20-1 and TRBJ2-3; D is unresolved. Germline V CDR1 and CDR2: DFQATT, SNEGSKA (reference sequence). The CDR3 covers 12 residues. V lost 2 bases to trimming and J lost 4 bases, with 7 bases between them. The CDR3 region has the DNA TGCAGTGCTAGAAGGATGGCAGATACGCAGTATTTT. As protein: CSARRMADTQYF.

This clone was found a few times. A much larger clone differs by one base, so this may be a read error. Other DNA sequences from this sample encode an identical CDR3 as well. The chain has TRBV12-3 or TRBV12-4 and TRBJ1-3, with D tentatively TRBD1 (5 bases). This CDR3 has 15 amino acids. Trimming removed 2 bases at V and 3 bases at J, with 11 bases between. CDR3 in amino acids: CASSLRRGLGNTIYF. DNA of the CDR3: TGTGCCAGCAGTTTAAGGAGGGGACTTGGAAACACCATATATTTT.

This clone showed up many times. The J gene is TRBJ1-4, the V gene TRBV10-3; D gene uncertain. The CDR3 sequence is 13 residues long. With 4 bases removed from V and 5 bases from J, the gap between germline ends came to 8 bases. Germline CDR1 ENHRY, CDR2 SYGVKD. CDR3 residues: CAISVQINEKLFF. The CDR3 DNA sequence: TGTGCCATCAGTGTACAGATAAATGAAAAACTGTTTTTT.

This clone was detected ten times or more. The gene calls are TRBV18 and TRBJ1-2, with D tentatively TRBD1 (5 bases). This CDR3 contains 12 residues. Trimming pared 2 bases from V and 9 bases from J, leaving 10 bases between. CDR1 is KGHSH and CDR2 is LQKENI in the germline V gene. For the CDR3, the DNA is TGTGCCAGCTCACCAGAGGGACGGAGCTACACCTTC. Residues: CASSPEGRSYTF.

The table lists this clone with many counts. The DNA for the CDR3 is TGTGCCAGCAGCTTGGGGTCGGAAGCTTTCTTT. Protein sequence: CASSLGSEAFF. J is TRBJ1-1 and V is TRBV5-4, with D uncertain. The CDR3 contains 11 residues. Germline CDR1 is SGHNT and CDR2 is YYREEE (reference sequence). V lost 0 bases and J lost 8, with 5 bases in between.

This clone was counted between two and nine times. A clone one base away is much larger, so this may be a read error. This chain links TRBV28 with TRBJ1-5; maybe TRBD1 (5 bases). Germline V CDR1 and CDR2: MDHEN, SYDVKM. This CDR3 has 15 amino acids. V dropped 5 bases and J dropped 6 bases, with 17 bases sitting between them. The CDR3 bases are TGTGCCAGCAGTCCCGGGGATAAGGGGAGTCAGCCCCAGCATTTT. Amino acid sequence: CASSPGDKGSQPQHF.

This clone has a count of ten or more. The gene calls are TRBV28 and TRBJ1-2, with D uncertain. Germline CDR1 reads MDHEN; CDR2 reads SYDVKM. The CDR3 runs 13 residues. Deletions cut 6 bases from V and 4 bases from J, with 12 bases between. The CDR3 region has the DNA TGTGCCAGCAGCTTTTCGGGGTTCTATGGCTACACCTTC. As protein: CASSFSGFYGYTF.

This clone was counted at least ten times. This chain connects TRBV5-1 to TRBJ2-2, with 7 bases identical to TRBD2. This CDR3 comprises 15 residues. Germline trimming cut 4 bases from V and 3 bases from J; bases unmatched to any gene: 6. The germline gives CDR1 SGHRS, CDR2 YFSETQ. The CDR3 here is CASSAKGGDTGELFF. CDR3 coding DNA: TGCGCCAGCAGCGCCAAGGGAGGGGACACCGGGGAGCTGTTTTTT.

The chain has TRBV11-2 and TRBJ1-2; D is perhaps TRBD1 (6 bases). Trimming removed 4 bases from V and 8 bases from J, with 14 bases in between. Germline V lookup: CDR1 SGHAT, CDR2 FQNNGV. The length of the CDR3 is 13 residues. CDR3 region: CASSWNRADGYTF. The CDR3, as DNA: TGTGCCAGCAGCTGGAACAGGGCGGACGGCTACACCTTC.

This clone was counted ten times or more. Different DNA sequences within this sample yield the same CDR3. The chain uses TRBV5-6 and TRBJ2-7; 7 bases are shared with TRBD1. The CDR3 length is 17 residues. Germline loops: CDR1 SGHDT, CDR2 YYEEEE. Losses at the gene ends were 6 bases for V and 0 bases for J; bases not matched to a gene: 15. The CDR3 nucleotides are TGTGCCAGCACCCCAGGATGGGGGACAGCGACCTCCTACGAGCAGTACTTC. It codes for CASTPGWGTATSYEQYF.